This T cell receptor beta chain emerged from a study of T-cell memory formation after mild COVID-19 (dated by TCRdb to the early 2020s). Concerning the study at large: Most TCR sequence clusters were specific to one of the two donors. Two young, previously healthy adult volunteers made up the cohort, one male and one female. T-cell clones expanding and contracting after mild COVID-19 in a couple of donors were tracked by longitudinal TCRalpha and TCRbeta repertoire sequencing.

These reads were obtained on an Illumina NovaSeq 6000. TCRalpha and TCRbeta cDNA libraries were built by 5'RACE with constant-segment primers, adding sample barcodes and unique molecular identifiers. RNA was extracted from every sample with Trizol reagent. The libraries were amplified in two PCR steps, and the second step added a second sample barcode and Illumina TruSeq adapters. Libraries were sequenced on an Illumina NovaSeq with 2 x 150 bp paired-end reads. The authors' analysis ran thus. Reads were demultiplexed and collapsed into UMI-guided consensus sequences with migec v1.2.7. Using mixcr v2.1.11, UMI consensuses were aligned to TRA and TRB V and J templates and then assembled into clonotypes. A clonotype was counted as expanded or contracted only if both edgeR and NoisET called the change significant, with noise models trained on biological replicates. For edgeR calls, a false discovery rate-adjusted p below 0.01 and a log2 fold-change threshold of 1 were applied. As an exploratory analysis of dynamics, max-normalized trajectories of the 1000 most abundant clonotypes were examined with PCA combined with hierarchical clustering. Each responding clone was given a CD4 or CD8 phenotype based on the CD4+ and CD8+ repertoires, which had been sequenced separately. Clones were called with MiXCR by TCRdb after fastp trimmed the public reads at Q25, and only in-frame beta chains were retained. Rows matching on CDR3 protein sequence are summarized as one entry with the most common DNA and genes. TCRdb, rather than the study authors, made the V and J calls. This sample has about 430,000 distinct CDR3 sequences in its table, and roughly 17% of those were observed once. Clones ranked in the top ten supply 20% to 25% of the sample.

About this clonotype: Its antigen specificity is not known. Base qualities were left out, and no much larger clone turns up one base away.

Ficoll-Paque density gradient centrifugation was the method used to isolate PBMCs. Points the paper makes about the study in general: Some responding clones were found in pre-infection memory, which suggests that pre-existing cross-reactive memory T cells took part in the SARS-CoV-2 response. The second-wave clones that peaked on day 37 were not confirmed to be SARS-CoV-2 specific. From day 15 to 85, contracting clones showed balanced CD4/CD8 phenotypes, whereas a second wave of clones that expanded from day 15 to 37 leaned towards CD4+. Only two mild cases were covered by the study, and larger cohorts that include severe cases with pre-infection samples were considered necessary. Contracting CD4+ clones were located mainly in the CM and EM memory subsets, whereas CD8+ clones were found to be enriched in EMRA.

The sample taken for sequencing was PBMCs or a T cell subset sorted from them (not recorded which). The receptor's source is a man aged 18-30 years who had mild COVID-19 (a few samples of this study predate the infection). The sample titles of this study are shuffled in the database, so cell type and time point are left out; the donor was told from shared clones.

CDR3 protein: CASSQARHRGSDTEAFF. The nucleotides read TGCGCCAGCAGCCAGGCCCGCCACAGGGGAAGCGACACTGAAGCTTTCTTT. The chain is made from TRBV4-3 and TRBJ1-1; the junction holds 7 bases that match TRBD1. V loses 3 bases at its end and J loses 3 bases; junction bases beyond the gene matches: 13. Inclusive of the bounding cysteine and phenylalanine, the CDR3 is 17 residues long. The kept DNA is CDR3 alone, 51 bases in frame from the first base. Looking up the germline V gene yields CDR1 LGHNA and CDR2 YSLEER.